These 13 T cell receptor beta chains came from one sample sequenced in a study of identical twins. TCRdb reanalysed the 5' RACE reads using MiXCR and keeps one entry per CDR3 protein. The sample includes over 600,000 distinct CDR3 sequences, over 20% of them seen just once. These data were also reused for a study on T cells expressing NK-cell markers.

The source material was PBMCs. The receptor set was obtained from a woman aged 18-29 years in good health.

The J gene is TRBJ1-6, the V gene TRBV20-1; 7 nucleotides match TRBD1. The germline CDR1 and CDR2 sequences are DFQATT and SNEGSKA (reference sequence). V lost 3 bases to trimming and J lost 4 bases; unmatched junction nucleotides: 6. This CDR3 is built from 15 residues. In nucleotides, the CDR3 is TGCAGTGCTAGGGACAGGAACTTTTATAATTCACCCCTCCACTTT. It encodes CSARDRNFYNSPLHF.

This clonotype was seen a few times. The chain combines TRBV7-9 with TRBJ2-1; 10 bases are a match to TRBD2. The CDR3 is 14 amino acids. J gave up 5 bases and V 5 bases, and 3 bases lay outside the gene matches. Germline V gives CDR1 SEHNR, CDR2 FQNEAQ (reference sequence). The CDR3: CASSVSGRNNEQFF. CDR3 coding DNA: TGTGCCAGCAGCGTTAGCGGGAGGAACAATGAGCAGTTCTTC.

CDR3 nucleotides: TGTGCCAGCTCACCACAGGTCCGTGAGCAGTTCTTC. Its protein is CASSPQVREQFF. V gene TRBV18 combines with J gene TRBJ2-1; no firm D call. CDR3 size: 12 residues. V was pared by 1 base and J by 9 bases, with 7 bases between. The germline CDR1 and CDR2 sequences are KGHSH and LQKENI.

The DNA for the CDR3 is TGTGCCAGCAGTTTCATGGGCACCGGGGAGCTGTTTTTT. Translated, it gives CASSFMGTGELFF. The V and J genes are TRBV7-9 and TRBJ2-2, with D unclear. Germline V lookup: CDR1 SEHNR, CDR2 FQNEAQ (reference sequence). CDR3 length equals 13 residues. V shed 6 bases and J shed 4 bases, with 9 bases lying between them.

This clonotype was seen a handful of times. The rearrangement uses TRBV4-2 and TRBJ2-3; TRBD1 is a possible D gene (6 bases). Germline loops: CDR1 LGHNA, CDR2 YNFKEQ. The CDR3 spans 15 residues. Trimming pared 2 bases from V and 2 bases from J, leaving 11 bases between. The CDR3 reads CASSQIRQDTDTQYF. As DNA, the CDR3 is TGTGCCAGCAGCCAAATCCGACAGGACACAGATACGCAGTATTTT.

This clonotype was seen a few times. The rearrangement uses TRBV27 and TRBJ2-3; no firm D call. V lost 4 bases and J 1 base, leaving 12 bases between the germline ends. Per germline, CDR1 MNHEY and CDR2 SMNVEV (reference sequence). This CDR3 has 15 residues. CDR3 DNA sequence: TGTGCCAGCAGTTCCCCCGGATTTCGCACAGATACGCAGTATTTT. Translation gives CASSSPGFRTDTQYF.

This clonotype has just a few counts. The chain employs TRBV5-1 and TRBJ2-7, with 9 bases matching TRBD1. The CDR3 totals 15 residues. Trimming cost V 4 bases and J 4 bases; bases outside gene matches: 9. Germline-derived CDR1 and CDR2 are SGHRS and YFSETQ. The CDR3 bases are TGCGCCAGCAGCCCGGGGACAGGGCTTACATACGAGCAGTACTTC. It specifies CASSPGTGLTYEQYF.

A few counts support this clonotype. The chain links TRBV20-1 to TRBJ2-3; 7 bases agree with TRBD2. The CDR3 covers 13 residues. Germline assignment: CDR1 DFQATT and CDR2 SNEGSKA (reference sequence). V was clipped by 5 bases and J by 2 bases; unmatched bases: 4. CDR3 protein: CSASLADTDTQYF. CDR3 bases: TGCAGTGCTTCTCTAGCGGACACAGATACGCAGTATTTT.

The sample holds a few counts of this clonotype. The CDR3 is CSASRGSIAKNIQYF. CDR3 nucleotides: TGCAGTGCTAGTAGAGGGTCAATAGCCAAAAACATTCAGTACTTC. This chain joins TRBV20-1 and TRBJ2-4; a possible D gene is TRBD2 (5 bases). The CDR3 contains 15 residues. Per germline, CDR1 DFQATT and CDR2 SNEGSKA (reference sequence). V lost 3 bases and J 0 bases, leaving 12 bases between the germline ends.

V is TRBV15 and J is TRBJ2-6; no firm D call. Trimming left V 3 bases short and J 0 bases short, with 12 bases between. The CDR3 has 17 residues. Germline-derived CDR1 and CDR2 are LNHNV and YYDKDF (reference sequence). CDR3 DNA: TGTGCCACCAGCAGCAGGATGCCTGACTCTGGGGCCAACGTCCTGACTTTC. Translated: CATSSRMPDSGANVLTF.

There are many counts of this clonotype. This chain connects TRBV29-1 to TRBJ2-7; no reliable D call. The length of the CDR3 is 14 residues. Trimming pared 5 bases from V and 5 bases from J, leaving 19 bases between. Germline CDR1 is SQVTM and CDR2 is ANQGSEA. Here the CDR3 DNA reads TGCAGCGTTACCCAAGGGCTTAGAAGGAACGAGCAGTACTTC. Its translation: CSVTQGLRRNEQYF.

This clonotype was seen more than once but under ten times. The V and J genes are TRBV20-1 and TRBJ2-2, with 8 bases fitting TRBD2. The CDR3 is 15 amino acids. Trimming at V came to 4 bases and at J to 5 bases, leaving 9 bases not matched to a gene. Germline V gene sequence: CDR1 DFQATT, CDR2 SNEGSKA (reference sequence). In nucleotides, the CDR3 is TGCAGTGCTATCCCAGCGGGAGTCCGGACCGGGGAGCTGTTTTTT. It specifies CSAIPAGVRTGELFF.

The table lists this clonotype with a few counts. The V gene is TRBV12-3 or TRBV12-4, the J gene TRBJ2-7, with 10 bases fitting TRBD1. Germline trimming cut 6 bases from V and 4 bases from J; bases unmatched to any gene: 6. The CDR3 covers 14 residues. The CDR3 DNA reads TGTGCCAGCAGGGTAGCGGGACAGGGGTACGAGCAGTACTTC. It translates to CASRVAGQGYEQYF.